This T cell receptor (beta chain) originates from a study of cytomegalovirus exposure and HLA in healthy donors (dated by TCRdb to the late 2010s). Broadly, across the study: In an earlier analysis of about 560 of the donors, around 300 Gb of sequence data and 120 million or so unique TCR beta sequences from roughly 200 million T cells were reported. Alongside the repertoire data, information on donor age, sex, ethnicity and CMV serostatus was compiled. The study used immunosequencing to profile the T cell repertoires of approximately 630 subjects and linked those repertoires to cytomegalovirus serostatus. A separate validation cohort of 100 to 150 different subjects was used in addition to the 666-subject first cohort. Genome-wide SNP genotypes for about 55% of the 666 donors were used in a later genetic analysis, which treated that subset as a discovery cohort. HLA typing included class I and class II loci at four-digit resolution. To decide whether each TCR beta V gene segment behaved as functional or pseudogenic, an earlier analysis of approximately 590 of the donors relied on high-throughput TCR beta sequencing. The number of typed donors differed by locus: about 629-640 for A, B, C, DRB1 and DQB1; approximately 540 for DQA1; 606 for DPA1; and around 470 for DPB1. Rather than drawing on any new phenotypic data, the later analysis identified candidate immune exposures from TCR beta sequences and the way those sequences occurred across donors. The study was designed to test whether signatures of past pathogen exposure could be identified by cataloging public T cell receptors. A few DR-DQ haplotypes were handled as single units for association and clustering because linkage in the cohort was strong. On average, roughly 250,000 unique TCR beta nucleotide sequences were sequenced per donor among more than 350 genotyped donors of the cohort, with approximately 18% of those sequences being non-productive. A later analysis re-analyzed previously published TCR beta repertoires from roughly 600 donors and added high-resolution HLA genotyping to study TCR occurrence patterns. To predict cytomegalovirus infection status, the study brought together high-throughput TCR immunosequencing, statistical association of individual TCRs with disease status, and machine learning. An early release that covered about 600 HLA-typed donors contained around 300 gigabases of sequencing data and 70 million to 100 million unique TCR sequences. Every discovery cohort repertoire had been produced on one sequencing platform. Of the roughly 400 genotyped donors, roughly 85% fell in the genetic ancestry cluster associated with self-reported Caucasian donors. Beyond this particular receptor, the publication reports: At a false discovery rate of 0.05, a later analysis linked around 15,000 TCR beta sequences to specific HLA alleles. Several of the top co-occurrence clusters appeared to be linked to parvovirus B19, influenza, CMV and Epstein-Barr virus, according to a later analysis. The authors suggested that the approach could potentially be generalized to other disease states and immunological phenotypes. Most TCR sequences were seen in very few donors, while some public TCRs were found in many individuals. Presence/absence analyses assumed roughly uniform sequencing depth across donors, an assumption that may not hold. Immune exposure information for the cohort was limited to CMV serostatus. A later genetic analysis associated a missense DCLRE1C variant with V-gene and J-gene trimming of TCR beta chains, and an independent cohort replicated the association. In a later analysis, most CMV-associated TCR beta chains were found to appear HLA-restricted, with HLA associations seemingly driven largely by CMV exposure. In vitro tests confirmed that a few of the cytomegalovirus-associated TCR beta chains recognize cytomegalovirus antigens. Because HLA typing was unavailable for some donors at each locus, only the typed subset was used in association tests. When HLA alleles, especially DR and DQ, strongly co-occurred, TCR associations were difficult to assign to individual alleles. Because counts were too low, under 20 rarely observed V segments, including chromosome 9 orphons, were left out of the earlier analysis of 587 of the donors. In a later analysis, the rate of TCR association differed among HLA loci, with DRB1 alleles having the most associated TCRs and HLA-C alleles having the fewest. The classifier was reported to diagnose cytomegalovirus status with high specificity and sensitivity in both the original cohort and the validation cohort. This cohort had only TCR beta chains sequenced, and the lack of alpha or paired-chain data limited which features could be detected. Because the 87-base-pair reads could not distinguish some IMGT-functional V segments, including TRBV6-2 and TRBV6-3, those segments were excluded. The sequencing pipeline was judged likely to have produced a cluster of highly shared sequence variants as a technical artifact. A later analysis found that HLA-associated TCR beta chains were more clonally expanded and had lower generation probabilities than equally common non-associated chains. Correlated functional status among segregating V segments might be attributable to linkage disequilibrium, but an unknown experimental factor could not be ruled out. A further reported finding was that TCR beta sequences accurately predicted the HLA-A and HLA-B alleles for most subjects in the first cohort. In a later genetic analysis, fewer N-insertions in productive TCRs were reported among donors in an Asian-associated ancestry cluster than the roughly 700-donor mean. In an earlier analysis of 500 to 650 of the donors, most TCR beta V segments appeared in productive rearrangements about 87% or about 30% of the time, broadly matching IMGT annotations. In the study, some 160 TCR beta chains were listed as associated with cytomegalovirus.

Comment on this clone: The target of this receptor is not known. Within one base of it there is no much larger clone, and no base qualities were kept.

In total, 500 to 700 healthy bone marrow donors made up the cohort. All cohort members were sampled while nominally healthy, although unrecorded immune exposures were likely present. The donor was CMV seropositive and belonged to the group of 250 to 350 seropositive cohort members. Every donor gave a peripheral blood sample, and the peripheral blood mononuclear cells from that sample were used for TCR beta sequencing. Genomic DNA extraction from the blood cell samples was performed with the Qiagen DNeasy Blood Extraction Kit. Spanning cysteine to phenylalanine, the CDR3 consists of 13 amino acids. The only DNA kept is the CDR3, 39 bases in frame from the first base. Looking up the germline V gene yields CDR1 MDHEN and CDR2 SYDVKM. Deletion took 10 bases off V and 7 bases off J, with a span of 19 bases between the germline ends. Library construction relied on the immunoSEQ multiplex PCR assay. The multiplex PCR relied on a mix of 60 forward primers for TCR Vbeta segments and 13 reverse primers for TCR Jbeta segments. Amplification of the CDR3 region of rearranged TCR beta genes was performed with a multiplex PCR assay on genomic DNA. The amplified TCR beta libraries were sequenced on the Illumina HiSeq System as 87-base-pair reads. Per the source publication's procedure: Across the 670 or so repertoires, a later analysis counted roughly 84 million unique TCR beta chains, 9.5 million to 13 million of which were shared by at least two donors. To remove PCR and sequencing errors, raw reads were error-corrected and collapsed into unique sequences using a nearest-neighbor algorithm that merged closely related sequences. V, D and J gene segments were assigned by aligning CDR3 sequences to IMGT reference sequences. For a sequence to be retained, at least a six-nucleotide match to both a V gene segment and a J gene segment was required. Rearrangements were called productive when the CDR3 lacked stop codons and stayed in frame with V and J; all others were non-productive. CDR3 was defined according to IMGT convention as the region running from the second conserved V-encoded cysteine to the conserved J-encoded phenylalanine. Sequences without an unambiguous match to a single V gene segment were excluded from the earlier analysis of several hundred of the donors. An earlier analysis of a few hundred of the donors classified V segments as functional when productive rearrangements were above 56.7% and as segregating when the standard deviation between donors was above 5%. A statistical classification framework was built for diagnosing cytomegalovirus status from the catalog of TCR beta chain sequences. In a later analysis, V and J genes were assigned by comparing TCR nucleotide sequences against IMGT/GENE-DB human TR gene sequences. Using the TCRdist pipeline, a later analysis assigned CDR3 sequences along with most-parsimonious VDJ recombination scenarios. In a later analysis, every TCR beta chain was defined by the combination of its CDR3 amino acid sequence and its V-gene family, and reads without a unique V-gene family were dropped. As a way to deal with suspected cross-contamination and a sequencing artifact, a later analysis dropped roughly 600 nucleotide sequences that were highly shared and had low generation probability. For each public chain, a later analysis derived a clonal expansion index from normalized ranks of inferred template counts within each repertoire. In a later analysis, generation probabilities were computed with a VDJ recombination model fitted to out-of-frame rearrangements, and the resulting probabilities were checked against IGoR. A later analysis scored TCR-TCR, TCR-HLA and TCR-CMV co-occurrence with hypergeometric tests, applying a repertoire-size bias correction to TCR pairs. False discovery rates were estimated in a later analysis by permuting HLA or CMV assignments 20 times. In a later analysis, co-occurring TCRs were grouped using DBSCAN, and TCRdist sequence similarity was added for clustering within HLA-allele-positive subsets. Repertoires with fewer than 30,000 or more than 120,000 public chains were left out of co-occurrence clustering, as were a handful of repertoires with anomalous nucleotide sharing. Not all clones reach the TCRdb copy of this immuneACCESS table, which keeps in-frame sequences only. Checked studies attribute under half of the gap to unresolved V genes and leave the rest unexplained. That table gives V, J and clone size, and the DNA gave D and trimming. In all, the sample holds over 75,000 clones, and more than 75% of those were seen once. The ten largest clones take up over 8.5% of the sample.

The receptor chain draws on TRBV28 and TRBJ1-2; the D gene is perhaps TRBD1, on 6 matching bases. The receptor was derived from a man aged 30 to 39 in good health and CMV-seropositive. Sequencing was carried out using PBMCs. The CDR3 in this case is CATRRGAGFGYTF. The DNA reads TGTGCCACCAGACGGGGGGCCGGATTTGGCTACACCTTC.